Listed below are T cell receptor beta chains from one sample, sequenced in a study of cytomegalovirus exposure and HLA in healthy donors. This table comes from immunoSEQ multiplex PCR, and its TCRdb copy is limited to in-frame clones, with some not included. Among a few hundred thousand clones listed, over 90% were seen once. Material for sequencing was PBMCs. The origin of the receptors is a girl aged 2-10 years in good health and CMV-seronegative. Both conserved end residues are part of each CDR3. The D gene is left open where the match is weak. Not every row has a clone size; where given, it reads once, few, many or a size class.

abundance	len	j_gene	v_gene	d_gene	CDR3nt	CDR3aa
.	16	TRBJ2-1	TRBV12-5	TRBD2	TGTGCTAGTGGTTTGTTCTCCGGGGGGACCAACAATGAGCAGTTCTTC	CASGLFSGGTNNEQFF
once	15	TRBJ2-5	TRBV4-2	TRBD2	TGTGCCAGCAGCCAGCTAGCGGGGGACCAAGAGACCCAGTACTTC	CASSQLAGDQETQYF
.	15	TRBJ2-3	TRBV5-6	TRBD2	TGTGCCAGCAGTAAGGACGGGGGGTCCACAGATACGCAGTATTTT	CASSKDGGSTDTQYF
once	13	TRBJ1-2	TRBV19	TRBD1	TGTGCCAGTAGTCCGACAGGGATCTATGGCTACACCTTC	CASSPTGIYGYTF
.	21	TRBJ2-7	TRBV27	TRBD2	TGTGCCAGCAGTTTATCGGGGCTAGCGGGGAACAGTATAAAACTCTCCTACGAGCAGTACTTC	CASSLSGLAGNSIKLSYEQYF
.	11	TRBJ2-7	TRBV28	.	TGTGCCACCCGACTAGTAGGCGAGCAGTACTTC	CATRLVGEQYF
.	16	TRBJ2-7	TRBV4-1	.	TGCGCCAGCAGCCAAGTACTAGCAGCCAACCCCTACGAGCAGTACTTC	CASSQVLAANPYEQYF
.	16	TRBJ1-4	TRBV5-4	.	TGTGCCAGCAGCAGATTCGGACGGGAGCAAAATGAAAAACTGTTTTTT	CASSRFGREQNEKLFF
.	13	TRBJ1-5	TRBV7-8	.	TGTGCCAGCAGCCGCCAGGGAAATCAGCCCCAGCATTTT	CASSRQGNQPQHF
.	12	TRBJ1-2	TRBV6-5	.	TGTGCCAGCAGCGCTCGGGGGTATGGCTACACCTTC	CASSARGYGYTF
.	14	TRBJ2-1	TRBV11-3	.	TGTGCCAGCAGCCCCAAGGCAGGGTACAATGAGCAGTTCTTC	CASSPKAGYNEQFF
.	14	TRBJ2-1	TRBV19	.	TGTGCCAGTAGTACGGGACTCACCTACAATGAGCAGTTCTTC	CASSTGLTYNEQFF
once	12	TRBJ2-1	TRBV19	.	TGTGCCAGTATTAATCCCTTCAATGAGCAGTTCTTC	CASINPFNEQFF
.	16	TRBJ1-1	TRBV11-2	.	TGTGCCAGCAGCTTATATTCAGGGCTAGGGAACACTGAAGCTTTCTTT	CASSLYSGLGNTEAFF
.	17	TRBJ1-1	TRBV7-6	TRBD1	TGTGCCAGCAGCTTAGCCCCCCCTGGACAGGTGGGCTGGGGGGCTTTCTTT	CASSLAPPGQVGWGAFF
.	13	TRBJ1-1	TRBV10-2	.	TGCGCCAGCAGTGGATTCAGGGAAACTGAAGCTTTCTTT	CASSGFRETEAFF
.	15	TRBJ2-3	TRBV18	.	TGTGCCAGCTCACCACCGATCGGGAGCACAGATACGCAGTATTTT	CASSPPIGSTDTQYF
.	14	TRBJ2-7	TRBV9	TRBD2	TGTGCCAGCAGCCCCGGGGGGGAACCCTACGAGCAGTACTTC	CASSPGGEPYEQYF
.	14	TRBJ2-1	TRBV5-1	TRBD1	TGCGCCAGCAGCTACTCCGGGGACAGAGGTGAGCAGTTCTTC	CASSYSGDRGEQFF
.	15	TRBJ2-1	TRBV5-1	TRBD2	TGCGCCAGCAGCGAACCTAGCGGTCCCTACAATGAGCAGTTCTTC	CASSEPSGPYNEQFF
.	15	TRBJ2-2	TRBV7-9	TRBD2	TGTGCCAGCAGCTTATGGGGACTACTCACCGGGGAGCTGTTTTTT	CASSLWGLLTGELFF
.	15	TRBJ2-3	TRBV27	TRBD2	TGTGCCAGCAGTTGGGTGGGGGGGTACACAGATACGCAGTATTTT	CASSWVGGYTDTQYF
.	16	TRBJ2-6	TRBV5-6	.	TGTGCCAGCAGCTTGACAGCCAACTCTGGGGCCAACGTCCTGACTTTC	CASSLTANSGANVLTF
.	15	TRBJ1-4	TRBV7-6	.	TGTGCCAGCAGCTTCCTAGCTATGGAGTATGAAAAACTGTTTTTT	CASSFLAMEYEKLFF